Below, one T cell receptor beta chain is given with its context. Its antigen is undetermined. Germline and junction disagree at one end, which may indicate a read error. The sample comes from a study of T cells in Graves' hyperthyroidism and ophthalmopathy. At the level of the study: At the time of initial diagnosis and before any treatment, peripheral blood was collected.

There are 14 residues in the CDR3. CDR1 and CDR2 (germline): MNHEY, SVGEGT. Ophthalmopathy cases met thresholds of Clinical Activity Score at least 3, NOSPECS grade at least 4 and duration under 3 months. PBMCs were derived from 7.5 to 10 ml fresh peripheral blood. The source material, RNA transcripts, was used to amplify TCR beta CDR3 regions. The primer set for the first-round RT-PCR of the TCR CDR3 was HTBI. TCRdb ran MiXCR on the multiplex PCR reads and lists one entry per CDR3 protein. Of roughly 530,000 distinct CDR3 sequences listed, 15% to 20% are singletons. Regarding the study as a whole: Median prediction lead before ophthalmopathy onset was 6 to 8 months with the model.

The sequence was collected from a woman aged 18-35 years with Graves' ophthalmopathy. The chain uses TRBV6-2 or TRBV6-3 and TRBJ2-1; D is perhaps TRBD2 (5 bases). Sequenced: blood. As DNA, the CDR3 is TGTGCCAGCAGCCGCGAGGGCTCCTGCAATGAGCAGTTCTTC. Amino acid sequence: CASSREGSCNEQFF.